This T cell receptor (beta chain) was sequenced in a study of Ad26.COV2.S vaccination and SARS-CoV-2 variants. Study as a whole: Sample donor was a member of the COV1001 Ad26.COV2.S trial arm.

Broader study findings: Measurements of TCR breadth and depth may have given underestimates of the total T cell responses.

Profiled with immunoSEQ multiplex PCR; TCRdb holds only in-frame clones, not every one. This sample carries fewer than 800,000 clones, about 89% of them seen once, and the ten largest clones take around 1.4%. Indicated treatment: approximately 18 received Ad26.COV2.S at low or high dose, single or two shots; roughly five received placebo; per-sample allocation not given. Sampling was performed 63 days after the first vaccine or placebo injection. The CDR3 extends over 15 amino acids. V lost 1 base to trimming and J lost 9 bases; unmatched junction nucleotides: 7. Germline V gene sequence: CDR1 MNHNS, CDR2 SASEGT. This clone was seen a few times. As yet, its antigen is unknown.

This sequence was found in a person between 18 and 65 years old who received the Ad26.COV2.S COVID-19 vaccine or a placebo. The material sequenced was peripheral blood, taken in a trial of Ad26.COV2.S vaccine versus placebo. The chain links TRBV6-1 to TRBJ1-5; 9 bases fit TRBD1. The CDR3: CASSEGGTGKWPQHF. Here the CDR3 DNA reads TGTGCCAGCAGTGAAGGGGGGACAGGGAAGTGGCCCCAGCATTTT.